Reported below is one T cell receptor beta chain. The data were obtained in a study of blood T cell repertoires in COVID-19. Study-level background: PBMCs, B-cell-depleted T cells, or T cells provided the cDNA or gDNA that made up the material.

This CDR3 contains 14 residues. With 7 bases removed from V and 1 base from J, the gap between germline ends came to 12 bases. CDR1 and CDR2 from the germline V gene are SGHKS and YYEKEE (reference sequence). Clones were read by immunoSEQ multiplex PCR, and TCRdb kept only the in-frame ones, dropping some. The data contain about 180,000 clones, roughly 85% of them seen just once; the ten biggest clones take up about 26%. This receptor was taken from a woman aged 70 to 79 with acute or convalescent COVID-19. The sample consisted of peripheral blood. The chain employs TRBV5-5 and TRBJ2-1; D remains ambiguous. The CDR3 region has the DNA TGTGCCAGCTCCGAGAGGATGTCCTACAATGAGCAGTTCTTC. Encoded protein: CASSERMSYNEQFF.